A single sample gave rise to the 31 T cell receptor beta chains below, sequenced in a study of post-analysis software for immune sequencing data. Study-level points and caveats: There were five or six TRBV segments more frequent in patients than controls, and TRBV5-6, TRBV5-1 and TRBV20-1 were among them.

What these receptors recognize is not known. Incorporated into the TCR beta cDNA libraries were unique molecular identifiers, which served to reduce PCR and sequencing biases. TCRdb independently ran MiXCR on the PCR reads; one entry per CDR3 protein. This sample has about 540,000 distinct CDR3 sequences, with roughly 34% found just once. Sequences were obtained from blood. Receptor source: a girl aged 2 to 17 with multiple sclerosis.

This clonotype was seen just once. The genes are TRBV14 and TRBJ2-1; D is perhaps TRBD1 (6 bases). V lost 3 bases and J 15 bases, leaving 21 bases between the germline ends. CDR1 and CDR2 (germline): SGHDN, FVKESK. The CDR3 contains 14 residues. CDR3 in amino acids: CASSQAGTVRGWFF. In DNA, the CDR3 is TGTGCCAGCAGCCAGGCCGGGACGGTGAGGGGGTGGTTCTTC.

This clonotype was counted at least ten times. The chain combines TRBV5-1 with TRBJ2-3, with 7 positions matching TRBD1. The V segment lost 4 bases and the J segment 1 base; nucleotides outside the gene matches: 0. Germline V lookup: CDR1 SGHRS, CDR2 YFSETQ. The CDR3 loop spans 13 amino acids. This CDR3 is CASSTGGTDTQYF. The CDR3 coding sequence is TGCGCCAGCAGCACAGGGGGCACAGATACGCAGTATTTT.

The chain recombines TRBV6-5 with TRBJ2-7, with TRBD1 matching 10 bases. The germline gives CDR1 MNHEY, CDR2 SVGAGI. This CDR3 has 15 amino acids. V was clipped by 4 bases and J by 6 bases; unmatched bases: 9. This chain's CDR3 is CASSSITGTGAEQYF. In DNA form, the CDR3 reads TGTGCCAGCAGTTCAATTACCGGGACAGGGGCCGAGCAGTACTTC.

The chain joins TRBV20-1 to TRBJ2-4; D not certain. CDR3 length: 12 residues. The V end was cut by 6 bases, the J end by 5 bases, with 11 bases between. The V gene's germline CDR1 is DFQATT and CDR2 SNEGSKA (reference sequence). In DNA, the CDR3 is TGCAGTGCCCAGCCCCTCCAAAACATTCAGTACTTC. The encoded protein is CSAQPLQNIQYF.

J is TRBJ1-5 and V is TRBV20-1, with 8 bases identical to TRBD1. V dropped 8 bases and J dropped 6; count of bases not matched to a gene: 9. CDR1 is DFQATT, CDR2 SNEGSKA, per germline (reference sequence). The CDR3 covers 13 residues. Here the CDR3 reads CSLGQGGSQPQHF. The CDR3 DNA follows: TGCAGTCTTGGACAGGGTGGAAGTCAGCCCCAGCATTTT.

V gene TRBV10-3 combines with J gene TRBJ2-3; TRBD1 might be the D (6 bases). CDR3 size: 13 residues. The germline V gene has CDR1 ENHRY and CDR2 SYGVKD. Trimming took 7 bases from V and 2 from J, leaving 10 bases between them. CDR3 residues: CAIKGQPTDTQYF. Written as DNA, the CDR3 is TGTGCCATCAAAGGACAGCCCACAGATACGCAGTATTTT.

The rearrangement joins TRBV2 to TRBJ2-7; no clear D. The V end lost 6 bases, the J end lost 0 bases, and 15 bases lay between the germline ends. The CDR3 extends over 15 amino acids. CDR1 and CDR2 from the germline V gene are SNHLY and FYNNEI. CDR3 nucleotides: TGTGCCAGCAGAGCGACACCGTCCGGCTCCTACGAGCAGTACTTC. Protein product: CASRATPSGSYEQYF.

This clonotype was seen a few times. The chain links TRBV7-2 to TRBJ1-6; D uncertain. From germline, CDR1 is SGHTA and CDR2 FQGNSA. Trimming stripped 6 bases from V and 6 bases from J, with 15 bases between. The CDR3 runs 15 residues. The CDR3 sequence is CASSGGEFVNSPLHF. In DNA form, the CDR3 reads TGTGCCAGCAGTGGCGGAGAGTTCGTTAATTCACCCCTCCACTTT.

As regards this clonotype: Being one base from a much bigger clone, this may be a read error. This chain links TRBV4-1 with TRBJ1-5, with D unresolved. V lost 7 bases, J lost 1 base, and 11 bases lay in between. Germline V gene lookup returns CDR1 MGHRA and CDR2 YSYEKL. CDR3 length: 14 amino acids. The CDR3 DNA is TGCGCCAGCAACCTCGTTGGGAGCAATCAGCCCCAGCATTTT. Protein: CASNLVGSNQPQHF.

The rearrangement uses TRBV6-2 or TRBV6-3 and TRBJ1-1; D is possibly TRBD1 (5 bases). V was shortened by 8 bases and J by 1 base, with 14 bases between the two germline ends. This CDR3 region has 14 residues. Germline V gene sequence: CDR1 MNHEY, CDR2 SVGEGT. CDR3 protein: CASRRGAANTEAFF. The DNA of the CDR3 is TGTGCCAGCCGACGCGGGGCGGCGAACACTGAAGCTTTCTTT.

The chain joins TRBV4-2 to TRBJ1-2; possibly TRBD1 for D (5 bases). CDR1 LGHNA and CDR2 YNFKEQ come from the germline V gene. The CDR3 contains 16 residues. V shed 7 bases and J shed 1 base, with 19 bases lying between them. CDR3 in amino acids: CASTLDSQAYNYGYTF. CDR3 nucleotide sequence: TGTGCCAGCACCCTAGACAGCCAGGCATATAACTATGGCTACACCTTC.

This clonotype was seen a few times. The chain joins TRBV11-1 to TRBJ2-1; TRBD1 aligns across 9 bases. The length of the CDR3 is 15 residues. Germline CDR1 is SGHAT and CDR2 is FQDESV (reference sequence). The trim removed 7 bases at V and 4 bases at J, leaving 8 bases unmatched. CDR3 nucleotides: TGTGCCAGCAACGACGGGACAGGGTCGTACAATGAGCAGTTCTTC. Translating gives CASNDGTGSYNEQFF.

The chain employs TRBV11-2 and TRBJ2-3, with TRBD2 matching over 8 bases. CDR1 SGHAT and CDR2 FQNNGV come from the germline V gene. The CDR3 totals 16 residues. V was clipped by 1 base and J by 5 bases; unmatched bases: 8. CDR3 in amino acids: CASSLAPGTRRDTQYF. The CDR3 coding sequence is TGTGCCAGCAGCTTAGCCCCCGGGACTAGGAGAGATACGCAGTATTTT.

Ten or more counts support this clonotype. This sequence joins TRBV15 and TRBJ1-2, with a tentative D call TRBD1 (6 bases). V was clipped by 1 base and J by 8 bases, with 14 bases between them. In germline, CDR1 is LNHNV, CDR2 YYDKDF (reference sequence). The CDR3 runs 14 residues. The CDR3 nucleotides are TGTGCCACCAGCAGAGGTCTCAGGGGACGGGGCTACACCTTC. Translation: CATSRGLRGRGYTF. Looking up the rest from reference TRBV15 and TRBJ1-2 gives the full variable domain: DAMVIQNPRYQVTQFGKPVTLSCSQTLNHNVMYWYQQKSSQAPKLLFHYYDKDFNNEADTPDNFQSRRPNTSFCFLDIRSPGLGDTAMYLCATSRGLRGRGYTFGSGTRLTVV.

V is TRBV7-6 and J is TRBJ2-1, with D possibly TRBD2 on 6 matching bases. Germline CDR1 is SGHVS and CDR2 is FNYEAQ. This CDR3 spans 17 amino acids. The ends were cut back, 2 bases at V and 6 bases at J, with 20 bases in the middle. In DNA form, the CDR3 reads TGTGCCAGCAGCTTATTGGCGGGGACCCATTTAGCCAATGAGCAGTTCTTC. Its translation: CASSLLAGTHLANEQFF.

J is TRBJ1-2 and V is TRBV6-5; the D is unclear. V was clipped by 4 bases and J by 6 bases, with 15 bases between them. Per germline, CDR1 MNHEY and CDR2 SVGAGI. The CDR3 sequence is 14 residues long. DNA for the CDR3: TGTGCCAGCAGTTCCTCGAGGAGGGCCCATGGCTACACCTTC. Translation gives CASSSSRRAHGYTF.

Notes on this clonotype: The conserved phenylalanine or tryptophan is not found at the CDR3 terminus, so this likely reflects a read error. The V call is TRBV7-6, the J call TRBJ2-5; D remains unclear. Germline V gene sequence: CDR1 SGHVS, CDR2 FNYEAQ. The CDR3 spans 13 residues. V dropped 1 base and J dropped 7 bases, with 10 bases sitting between them. CDR3 in amino acids: CASSLDPTGTQYL. For the CDR3, the DNA is TGTGCCAGCAGCTTAGACCCGACGGGGACCCAGTACTTG.

About this clonotype: Relative to the germline gene, one junction end is altered; a read error may explain this. The V call is TRBV10-3, the J call TRBJ1-4; 7 nucleotides agree with TRBD1. The germline V gene encodes CDR1 ENHRY and CDR2 SYGVKD. There are 14 residues in the CDR3. CDR3 region: CAISGDRLNEELFF. In DNA, the CDR3 is TGTGCCATCTCGGGGGACAGACTTAATGAAGAACTGTTTTTT.

This clonotype was seen only a few times. Germline and junction disagree at one end, which may indicate a read error. J is TRBJ2-5 and V is TRBV2, with unresolved D. The CDR3 is made up of 14 amino acids. Germline CDR1 SNHLY, CDR2 FYNNEI. CDR3 residues: CVSSGNSALETQYF. The CDR3 DNA follows: TGTGTCAGCAGTGGTAACTCCGCGTTAGAGACCCAGTACTTC.

The rearrangement links TRBV29-1 to TRBJ2-5, with a possible D match to TRBD1 (6 bases). This CDR3 is 14 amino acids long. Germline V gene sequence: CDR1 SQVTM, CDR2 ANQGSEA. Trimming removed 2 bases from V and 10 bases from J, with 20 bases in between. The CDR3 loop reads CSVEPANRVGDQYF. The CDR3 bases are TGCAGCGTTGAACCGGCCAACAGGGTGGGGGACCAGTACTTC.

V is TRBV7-9 and J is TRBJ2-7; 10 bases line up with TRBD1. CDR1 and CDR2 from the germline V gene are SEHNR and FQNEAQ (reference sequence). This CDR3 region has 14 residues. V gave up 5 bases and J gave up 5 bases; unmatched junction bases: 6. In nucleotides, the CDR3 is TGTGCCAGCAGCACGAGGGACAGGGGCCACGAGCAGTACTTC. Translation: CASSTRDRGHEQYF.

This clonotype was observed a handful of times. The chain employs TRBV20-1 and TRBJ2-7, with D perhaps given as TRBD1 or TRBD2 (5 bases each). V was cut by 5 bases and J by 3 bases, with 17 bases left in between. Germline V gives CDR1 DFQATT, CDR2 SNEGSKA (reference sequence). The CDR3 loop spans 14 amino acids. The CDR3 loop is CSAPGTLGYYEQYF. In DNA form, the CDR3 reads TGCAGTGCTCCCGGGACGCTGGGGTACTACGAGCAGTACTTC.

The chain has TRBV12-3 or TRBV12-4 and TRBJ2-3; TRBD2 matches 11 bases. V was pared by 4 bases and J by 0 bases, with 6 bases of the junction left unmatched. The CDR3 covers 17 residues. DNA for the CDR3: TGTGCCAGCAGTTCCTCCAGACTAGCGGGGAGCACAGATACGCAGTATTTT. This encodes CASSSSRLAGSTDTQYF.

This clonotype was seen repeatedly, ten times or more. The chain carries TRBV5-1 and TRBJ2-7, with D unclear. Germline CDR1 is SGHRS and CDR2 is YFSETQ. There are 14 residues in the CDR3. Trimming shortened V by 0 bases and J by 2 bases, and 9 bases separated the two germline ends. The CDR3 loop reads CASSLDPGPYEQYF. As DNA, the CDR3 is TGCGCCAGCAGCTTGGATCCAGGACCCTACGAGCAGTACTTC. The full variable domain, with the rest looked up from reference TRBV5-1 and TRBJ2-7, is KAGVTQTPRYLIKTRGQQVTLSCSPISGHRSVSWYQQTPGQGLQFLFEYFSETQRNKGNFPGRFSGRQFSNSRSEMNVSTLELGDSALYLCASSLDPGPYEQYFGPGTRLTVT.

In its sample, this clonotype was seen a few times. The chain is built from TRBV20-1 and TRBJ2-7, with D uncertain. V shed 3 bases and J shed 10 bases, with 16 bases lying between them. Germline V gene lookup returns CDR1 DFQATT and CDR2 SNEGSKA (reference sequence). The CDR3 runs 12 residues. CDR3 in DNA: TGCAGTGCTAGGGCCAGAGGCGGTAACCAGTACTTC. Encoded protein: CSARARGGNQYF.

This clonotype occurred a few times. This CDR3 is CASSLRQSEAFF. In nucleotides, the CDR3 is TGTGCCAGCAGTTTACGACAGTCTGAAGCTTTCTTT. The chain couples TRBV6-6 to TRBJ1-1, with D maybe TRBD1 (5 bases). This CDR3 comprises 12 residues. Deletions cut 4 bases from V and 6 bases from J, with 9 bases between. Germline loops: CDR1 MNHNY, CDR2 SVGAGI (reference sequence).

About this clonotype: An end of the junction does not agree with germline; a read error may underlie this. The J gene is TRBJ1-5, the V gene TRBV28; the D gene is possibly TRBD1 (5 bases). This CDR3 region has 17 residues. From germline, CDR1 is MDHEN and CDR2 SYDVKM. CDR3: CAGSFRHLGRGEQPQHF. CDR3 nucleotide sequence: TGTGCCGGCAGTTTTCGACACCTGGGGAGGGGCGAGCAGCCCCAGCATTTT.

V gene TRBV20-1 combines with J gene TRBJ1-4; 8 bases are a match to TRBD1. The CDR3 runs to 13 residues. CDR1 and CDR2 from the germline V gene are DFQATT and SNEGSKA (reference sequence). Trimming at V came to 0 bases and at J to 7 bases, leaving 1 base not matched to a gene. This chain's CDR3 is CSARDDRGEKLFF. The CDR3, as DNA: TGCAGTGCTAGAGACGACAGGGGTGAAAAACTGTTTTTT.

The chain joins TRBV27 to TRBJ2-5; tentatively, D is TRBD1 (7 bases). CDR3 length: 12 residues. The V gene's germline CDR1 is MNHEY and CDR2 SMNVEV (reference sequence). Trimming took 8 bases from V and 12 from J, leaving 19 bases between them. CDR3 residues: CASGRTGQREYF. The CDR3 DNA sequence: TGTGCCAGCGGGAGGACAGGCCAAAGGGAGTACTTC.

This clonotype was detected a few times. This chain uses TRBV18 with TRBJ2-5; D perhaps matches TRBD2 (5 bases). Germline V gene sequence: CDR1 KGHSH, CDR2 LQKENI. The germline V and J ends were trimmed by 2 bases and 5 bases, with 15 bases remaining between them. The CDR3 length is 15 residues. CDR3 bases: TGTGCCAGCTCACCAGAGTATGCGGGTGGGGAGACCCAGTACTTC. Its protein is CASSPEYAGGETQYF.

This clonotype was detected only a few times. Here the CDR3 reads CSGFREDTQYF. CDR3 sequence (DNA): TGCAGTGGTTTCCGGGAGGATACGCAGTATTTT. The chain has TRBV20-1 and TRBJ2-3; D is possibly TRBD2 (6 bases). Germline V CDR1 and CDR2: DFQATT, SNEGSKA (reference sequence). Trimming cost V 7 bases and J 6 bases, with 11 bases left between them. There are 11 residues in the CDR3.